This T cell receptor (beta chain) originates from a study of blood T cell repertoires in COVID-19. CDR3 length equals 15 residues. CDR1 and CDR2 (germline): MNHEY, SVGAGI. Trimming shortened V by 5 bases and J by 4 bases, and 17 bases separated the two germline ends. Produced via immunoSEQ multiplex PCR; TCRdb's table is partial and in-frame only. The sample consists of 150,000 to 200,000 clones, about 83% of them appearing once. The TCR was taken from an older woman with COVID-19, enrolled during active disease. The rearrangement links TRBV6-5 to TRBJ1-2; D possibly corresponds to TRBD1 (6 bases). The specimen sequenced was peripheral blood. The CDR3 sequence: CASSLNRVNTYGYTF. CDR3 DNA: TGTGCCAGCAGTCTAAACAGGGTTAATACCTATGGCTACACCTTC.